Detailed here is one T cell receptor beta chain. Its antigen remains unidentified. Germline V gene sequence: CDR1 MNHNS, CDR2 SASEGT. With 3 bases removed from V and 6 bases from J, the gap between germline ends came to 9 bases. This CDR3 region has 12 residues. The data stem from a study of CD8+ T cells in alopecia areata. Study-level results: Sequencing of scalp samples also includes resident alphabeta T cells from normal skin. Scalp lesions, especially in alopecia totalis/universalis, had higher clonality than normal scalp.

The investigators collected lesional scalp punch biopsies and peripheral blood from alopecia areata patients. Extraction of RNA preceded its reverse transcription into cDNA, which served as the sequencing template. This table comes from immunoSEQ multiplex PCR, and its TCRdb copy is limited to in-frame clones, with some not included. The sample records roughly 13,000 clones, 58% being singletons. This clonotype was obtained from a human donor with alopecia areata. The rearrangement joins TRBV6-1 to TRBJ2-7, with D perhaps matching TRBD1 (6 bases). Here the sequenced sample was skin, taken at week 0. CDR3 sequence reads: CASSDRGREQYF. The CDR3 bases are TGTGCCAGCAGTGACAGGGGCCGCGAGCAGTACTTC.